A selection of T cell receptor beta chains follows, all from one sample in a study of regulatory T cells in long-lasting Graves disease. TCRdb ran MiXCR on the multiplex PCR reads and lists one entry per CDR3 protein. The sample records about 610,000 distinct CDR3 sequences, roughly 16% being singletons. These data were also reused for a study on T cells in Graves' hyperthyroidism and ophthalmopathy.

The specimen comprised peripheral blood mononuclear cells (PBMCs), sampled at new diagnosis, from a patient treated with antithyroid drugs. The receptor source for this set is a man aged 18 to 35 with Graves disease. Both conserved end residues are part of each CDR3.

J gene: TRBJ2-7; V gene: TRBV30; CDR3 protein: CAWSAPLGLGYEQYF
J gene: TRBJ2-7; V gene: TRBV12-3/TRBV12-4; CDR3 protein: CASRAGLYEQYF
J gene: TRBJ2-7; V gene: TRBV12-3/TRBV12-4; CDR3 protein: CASSILAGVLYEQYF
J gene: TRBJ2-2; V gene: TRBV10-3; CDR3 protein: CAISDGQGGTGELFF
J gene: TRBJ1-2; V gene: TRBV30; CDR3 protein: CAWSPGRGSYGYTF
J gene: TRBJ2-3; V gene: TRBV30; CDR3 protein: CAWSVRAGAADTQYF
J gene: TRBJ2-7; V gene: TRBV20-1; CDR3 protein: CSARFTTASYEQYF
J gene: TRBJ2-1; V gene: TRBV12-3/TRBV12-4; CDR3 protein: CASRDRGTFSSSDEQFF
J gene: TRBJ2-3; V gene: TRBV20-1; CDR3 protein: CSASDGGDPTDTQYF
J gene: TRBJ2-6; V gene: TRBV12-3/TRBV12-4; CDR3 protein: CASSTPLGTGSSGANVLTF
J gene: TRBJ2-7; V gene: TRBV19; CDR3 protein: CASSGRTSGFYEQYF
J gene: TRBJ2-1; V gene: TRBV3-1; CDR3 protein: CASSRGIAYNEQFF
J gene: TRBJ1-6; V gene: TRBV27; CDR3 protein: CASSLRLGRSTENSPLHF
J gene: TRBJ2-3; V gene: TRBV6-1; CDR3 protein: CASSEENTQYF
J gene: TRBJ1-5; V gene: TRBV28; CDR3 protein: CASSGGTLDQPQHF
J gene: TRBJ1-5; V gene: TRBV6-6; CDR3 protein: CASSYSGQGTQPQHF
J gene: TRBJ1-2; V gene: TRBV30; CDR3 protein: CAWNPLSREGNYGYTF
J gene: TRBJ2-7; V gene: TRBV13; CDR3 protein: CASSSTGTSGPDMPNEQYF
J gene: TRBJ2-1; V gene: TRBV7-8; CDR3 protein: CASSSDSGYNEQFF
J gene: TRBJ2-7; V gene: TRBV3-1; CDR3 protein: CASSQPGQGYEQYF
J gene: TRBJ2-3; V gene: TRBV7-9; CDR3 protein: CASRLRLAGITDTQYF
J gene: TRBJ2-5; V gene: TRBV9; CDR3 protein: CASSVVGGGETQYF
J gene: TRBJ1-2; V gene: TRBV20-1; CDR3 protein: CSASLGYTF
J gene: TRBJ2-7; V gene: TRBV18; CDR3 protein: CASSPKGLAAGEQYF
J gene: TRBJ1-6; V gene: TRBV19; CDR3 protein: CASKLGAFSPLHF
J gene: TRBJ2-7; V gene: TRBV28; CDR3 protein: CAILGRGTYEQYF
J gene: TRBJ2-7; V gene: TRBV4-1; CDR3 protein: CASSQEAVRGYEQYF
J gene: TRBJ1-1; V gene: TRBV30; CDR3 protein: CAWRLGNTEAFF
J gene: TRBJ2-1; V gene: TRBV29-1; CDR3 protein: CSVEARETDKTSGRERRYNEQFF
J gene: TRBJ1-4; V gene: TRBV3-1; CDR3 protein: CASSQVLTGEEKLFF
J gene: TRBJ2-7; V gene: TRBV5-1; CDR3 protein: CASRTGTTAYEQYF
J gene: TRBJ2-3; V gene: TRBV9; CDR3 protein: CASSPWTSGSPAQYF
J gene: TRBJ2-7; V gene: TRBV19; CDR3 protein: CASSIQDRRTEQYF